The source of this TCR beta chain is a study of blood T cell repertoires in COVID-19. This CDR3 has 14 amino acids. CDR1 MDHEN and CDR2 SYDVKM come from the germline V gene. The V end was cut by 10 bases, the J end by 7 bases, with 19 bases between. Original handling: How many nucleated cells were present was estimated from reference gene primer amplification. Generated by immunoSEQ multiplex PCR, the TCRdb table keeps only in-frame clones and is missing some. V and J calls and clone size follow that table, whereas D and trimming were derived from the DNA. The data contain some 250,000 clones, 70% to 90% of them singletons. Cohort 3 donors counted as recovered after two negative PCRs, clearance, or resolved symptoms.

Sequenced sample: PBMCs or T cells enriched from blood (not recorded which). The chain employs TRBV28 and TRBJ2-2; no clear D. This clonotype was sampled from a woman between 45 and 60 years old who had recovered from COVID-19. The CDR3 is CATKPVYLSGELFF. The CDR3 DNA sequence: TGTGCCACTAAACCCGTCTACCTTAGCGGGGAGCTGTTTTTT.